The rows below give T cell receptor beta chains drawn from one sample of a study of cytomegalovirus exposure and HLA in healthy donors. Only in-frame clones appear in the TCRdb table, and some are missing; sequencing was by immunoSEQ multiplex PCR. The table records about 260,000 clones, around 91% of them present only once. The sample comprised PBMCs. These TCRs come from a woman aged 30 to 39 in good health and CMV-seronegative. Both conserved end residues are part of each CDR3. Each record gives: D gene, V gene, J gene, clone size, CDR3 DNA, CDR3 protein. A D gene is named only where the DNA matches it firmly. Rows may omit the clone size; those that give it use once, few, many or a size class.

>TRBD1|TRBV6-6|TRBJ2-7|NA
TGTGCCAGCAGTCCAGGACAGGGATCCCGCGAGCAGTACTTC
CASSPGQGSREQYF
>NA|TRBV18|TRBJ1-5|NA
TGTGCCAGCTCACCACTACCCGACTTCAATCAGCCCCAGCATTTT
CASSPLPDFNQPQHF
>NA|TRBV19|TRBJ2-5|NA
TGTGCCAGTAGTCCAGGAGGGGACAAAGAGACCCAGTACTTC
CASSPGGDKETQYF
>NA|TRBV7-8|TRBJ2-3|once
TGTGCCAGCAGCTTACTCATGGGAAACCTTGATACGCAGTATTTT
CASSLLMGNLDTQYF
>NA|TRBV27|TRBJ2-1|NA
TGTGCCAGCAGTTCATACCCCGGGGCCGGATACAATGAGCAGTTCTTC
CASSSYPGAGYNEQFF
>TRBD1|TRBV5-1|TRBJ2-7|NA
TGCGCCAGCAGCTCCGGGACAGGGGCCTACGAGCAGTACTTC
CASSSGTGAYEQYF
>TRBD1|TRBV29-1|TRBJ1-1|NA
TGCAGCGTTGGGGACCCCTTTCAGGACAGGGCGACCTATGAAGCTTTCTTT
CSVGDPFQDRATYEAFF
>NA|TRBV7-9|TRBJ1-2|NA
TGTGCCAGCGGGGGGGTTGGGTCTAATGGCTACACCTTC
CASGGVGSNGYTF
>TRBD2|TRBV28|TRBJ2-7|NA
TGTGCCAGCAGTGCTTCGACTAGCGGGAACTCCTACGAGCAGTACTTC
CASSASTSGNSYEQYF
>NA|TRBV5-1|TRBJ2-2|once
TGCGCCAGCAGCCGGGGGCGGCCCGGGGGCACCGGGGAGCTGTTTTTT
CASSRGRPGGTGELFF
>NA|TRBV4-1|TRBJ2-3|NA
TGCGCCAGCAAACCAGTGGGGAGCACAGATACGCAGTATTTT
CASKPVGSTDTQYF
>TRBD2|TRBV30|TRBJ2-7|NA
TGTGCCTGGAGTGTATTAGCGGGAGGGCGCGAGCAGTACTTC
CAWSVLAGGREQYF
>NA|TRBV9|TRBJ2-1|once
TGTGCCAGCAGCGTAGGAGGGGGCTCCTACAATGAGCAGTTCTTC
CASSVGGGSYNEQFF
>TRBD1|TRBV2|TRBJ2-7|NA
TGTGCCAGCAGGGGGACAGGGTCCTACGAGCAGTACTTC
CASRGTGSYEQYF
>NA|TRBV4-1|TRBJ1-1|NA
TGCGCCAGCAGCCAAGATCGGGGGAACACTGAAGCTTTCTTT
CASSQDRGNTEAFF
>NA|TRBV23-1|TRBJ2-7|NA
TGCGCCAGCAGTCAATCAACAGGGTCCTACGAGCAGTACTTC
CASSQSTGSYEQYF
>NA|TRBV5-5|TRBJ1-5|NA
TGTGCCAGCAGCTCCTTTGTCTCCTCAGGGAGTAGCAATCAGCCCCAGCATTTT
CASSSFVSSGSSNQPQHF
>TRBD2|TRBV7-2|TRBJ2-7|once
TGTGCCAGCAGCTTACGACTAGCGGGAGACGAGCAGTACTTC
CASSLRLAGDEQYF
>TRBD2|TRBV7-9|TRBJ2-1|once
TGTGCCAGCAGCCACAGCGGGAGGCCCTCCTACAATGAGCAGTTCTTC
CASSHSGRPSYNEQFF
>TRBD2|TRBV18|TRBJ2-3|NA
TGTGCCAGCTCACCGACTAGCAGGGAGGCAGATACGCAGTATTTT
CASSPTSREADTQYF
>TRBD1|TRBV28|TRBJ1-2|NA
TGTGCCAGCAGTCGGGGCCAGGGGGCCCTCTCTAACTATGGCTACACCTTC
CASSRGQGALSNYGYTF
>NA|TRBV9|TRBJ2-7|NA
TGTGCCAGCAGCGTAGCTAGCACTTCCTACGAGCAGTACTTC
CASSVASTSYEQYF
>TRBD1|TRBV11-3|TRBJ2-5|once
TGTGCCAGCAGCGAGGCCGGGGACAGACCGTACCAAGAGACCCAGTACTTC
CASSEAGDRPYQETQYF
>NA|TRBV6-5|TRBJ2-1|NA
TGTGCCAGCAGTAACTCTCTCGGCGAGGGGTTCTTC
CASSNSLGEGFF
>NA|TRBV19|TRBJ2-5|NA
TGTGCCAGTAGTGCGGGGAAAGAGACCCAGTACTTC
CASSAGKETQYF
>TRBD2|TRBV29-1|TRBJ2-1|NA
TGCAGCGTCCGGACTAGCGGGATTTCGTTAGTCAATGAGCAGTTCTTC
CSVRTSGISLVNEQFF
>NA|TRBV27|TRBJ1-1|NA
TGTGCCAGCAGTTTAGGCAGGGGAGAAGCTTTCTTT
CASSLGRGEAFF
>TRBD2|TRBV5-6|TRBJ2-4|NA
TGTGCCAGCAGCTTAGAGACTAGCGGGAGAAGACTAGCCAAAAACATTCAGTACTTC
CASSLETSGRRLAKNIQYF
>NA|TRBV28|TRBJ2-7|NA
TGTGCCAGCTGGATCCGGGGCCGTTACGAGCAGTACTTC
CASWIRGRYEQYF
>NA|TRBV28|TRBJ1-5|NA
TGTGCCAGCGCCACACCGGGACGACATCAGCCCCAGCATTTT
CASATPGRHQPQHF
>NA|TRBV25-1|TRBJ1-2|NA
TGTGCCAGCAGTTTCGGGTATGGCTACACCTTC
CASSFGYGYTF
>TRBD1|TRBV7-2|TRBJ2-2|NA
TGTGCCTGTAGACAGGGATCTGGTAACGGGGAGCTGTTTTTT
CACRQGSGNGELFF
>NA|TRBV28|TRBJ2-1|once
TGTGCCAGCAGTTTCCCCCCGGGCAATGAGCAGTTCTTC
CASSFPPGNEQFF